This section outlines one T cell receptor beta chain sequence together with its context. The antigen is not known. Germline lookup yields CDR1 MNHEY and CDR2 SVGEGT. V gave up 0 bases and J gave up 1 base, with 13 bases separating them. There are 17 residues in the CDR3. TCRdb re-analysed the reads in MiXCR, keeping a single row per CDR3 protein. The sample records approximately 470,000 distinct CDR3 sequences, about two fifths being singletons. These data belong to a study of T cell repertoires in cytomegalovirus infection. Looking at the study overall: Shared public TCR beta signatures pointed to both CMV infection and a matching HLA type.

The receptor was isolated from a human donor in good health (CMV status not recorded). Some clones in this sample may be carry-over from other donors' samples. The chain uses TRBV6-2 or TRBV6-3 and TRBJ2-1, with D possibly TRBD2 on 5 matching bases. Sequences were derived from cultured PBMCs, sampled from culture after CMV antigen stimulation. The CDR3 DNA reads TGTGCCAGCAGTTACTCCAACTTGCGAGGGTCCTACAATGAGCAGTTCTTC. Protein sequence: CASSYSNLRGSYNEQFF.